This T cell receptor (beta chain) emerged from a study of memory CD4+ T cells and cytomegalovirus serostatus. Study at large: Healthy Belgian adult donors included roughly ten CMV-positive and approximately 25 CMV-negative people.

Study-level points and caveats: CD4+ memory repertoires contained about 40% of the roughly 160 reported CMV TCRbeta sequences.

Single viable CD3+CD4+CD8-CD45RO+ cells were sorted as the memory CD4+ T cells. CMV serostatus came from serum IgG against pp150, pp28, p38, p52. Total CD4+ T cells were enriched by CD4 positive selection. TCRdb keeps only in-frame clones here, not all; method: immunoSEQ multiplex PCR. The table has some 57,000 clones, roughly 80% seen once. With respect to this clone: Its cognate antigen is unknown.

V lost 6 bases, J lost 6 bases, and 13 bases lay in between. CDR1 and CDR2 (germline): ENHRY, SYGVKD. The CDR3 has 13 amino acids. The chain is built from TRBV10-3 and TRBJ2-3, with D possibly being TRBD1 (5 bases). The TCR originated in an adult in good health and CMV-seronegative. The source material was memory CD4+ T cells from blood. CDR3 residues: CAISGPKGDTQYF. The CDR3 DNA is TGTGCCATCAGCGGCCCTAAGGGGGATACGCAGTATTTT.